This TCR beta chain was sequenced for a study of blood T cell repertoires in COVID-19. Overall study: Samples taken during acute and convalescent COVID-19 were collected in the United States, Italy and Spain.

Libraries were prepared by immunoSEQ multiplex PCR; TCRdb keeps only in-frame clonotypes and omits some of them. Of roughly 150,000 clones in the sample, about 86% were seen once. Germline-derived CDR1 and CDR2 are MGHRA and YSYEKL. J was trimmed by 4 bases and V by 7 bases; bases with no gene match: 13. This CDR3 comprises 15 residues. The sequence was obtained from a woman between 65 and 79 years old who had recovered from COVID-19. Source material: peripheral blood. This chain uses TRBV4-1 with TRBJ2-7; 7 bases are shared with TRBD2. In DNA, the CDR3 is TGCGCCAGCACCCGAGGGGAGGGAGTTGAGTACGAGCAGTACTTC. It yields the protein CASTRGEGVEYEQYF.